Shown below are 18 T cell receptor beta chains from a single sample sequenced in a study of cytomegalovirus exposure and HLA in healthy donors. PCR used 60 Vbeta primers and 13 Jbeta primers. Using immunoSEQ multiplex PCR, the repertoire was profiled, and TCRdb retains in-frame clones only, with some absent. The sample has tens of thousands of clones; around 73% are singletons. The sequencing input was PBMCs. The receptors here all came from a woman between 25 and 40 years old in good health and CMV-seronegative.

V and J are TRBV30 and TRBJ1-2; 10 bases are a match to TRBD1. J lost 0 bases, V lost 1 base, and 5 bases had no gene match. The CDR3 has 16 amino acids. Germline CDR1 is GTSNPN and CDR2 is SVGIG (reference sequence). The CDR3 DNA reads as TGTGCCTGGAGTGAACTGGGGACAGGGGCTAACTATGGCTACACCTTC. Amino acid sequence: CAWSELGTGANYGYTF.

The V call is TRBV6-6, the J call TRBJ2-1; 10 positions agree with TRBD2. Germline assignment: CDR1 MNHNY and CDR2 SVGAGI (reference sequence). The J segment lost 7 bases and the V segment lost 0 bases, leaving 3 bases of the junction unmatched. The CDR3 length is 15 residues. CDR3 nucleotides: TGTGCCAGCAGTTACTCCTTAGCGGGAGGAAATGAGCAGTTCTTC. Protein product: CASSYSLAGGNEQFF.

The V and J genes are TRBV11-3 and TRBJ2-3; 10 nucleotides align to TRBD1. This CDR3 contains 12 residues. From germline, CDR1 is SGHNT and CDR2 YENEEA. V trimming: 5 bases; J trimming: 11 bases; junction bases outside the gene matches: 4. The CDR3 protein is CASSPGQGMQYF. The CDR3 DNA reads TGTGCCAGCAGCCCGGGACAGGGGATGCAGTATTTT. The complete variable domain, with remaining parts taken from reference TRBV11-3 and TRBJ2-3, reads EAGVVQSPRYKIIEKKQPVAFWCNPISGHNTLYWYLQNLGQGPELLIRYENEEAVDDSQLPKDRFSAERLKGVDSTLKIQPAELGDSAVYLCASSPGQGMQYFGPGTRLTVL.

This sequence joins TRBV2 and TRBJ1-1, with D unresolved. V was trimmed by 9 bases and J by 7 bases, leaving 18 bases between them. The CDR3 sequence is 13 residues long. Germline CDR1 and CDR2: SNHLY and FYNNEI. The CDR3 is CASQAGFGSEAFF. The CDR3 coding sequence is TGTGCCAGTCAGGCGGGGTTTGGGAGTGAAGCTTTCTTT.

The gene calls are TRBV7-9 and TRBJ2-7, with D possibly TRBD2 on 7 matching bases. The CDR3 length is 16 residues. V was shortened by 7 bases and J by 1 base, with 20 bases between the two germline ends. The germline gives CDR1 SEHNR, CDR2 FQNEAQ (reference sequence). The CDR3 protein is CASIPGPGGASYEQYF. The CDR3 nucleotides read TGTGCCAGCATCCCAGGTCCGGGGGGCGCGTCCTACGAGCAGTACTTC.

The V call is TRBV29-1, the J call TRBJ1-2; tentatively, D is TRBD1 (6 bases). The CDR3 covers 11 residues. The germline gives CDR1 SQVTM, CDR2 ANQGSEA. The CDR3 reads CSGQTNYGYTF. In nucleotides, the CDR3 is TGCAGTGGACAGACGAACTATGGCTACACCTTC.

This clone was seen more than once but under ten times. The V and J genes are TRBV25-1 and TRBJ1-3, with 8 nucleotides matching TRBD1. Germline V gene lookup returns CDR1 MGHDK and CDR2 SYGVNS. Trimming cost V 4 bases and J 7 bases; bases outside gene matches: 6. There are 14 residues in the CDR3. This CDR3 is CASSGTGRGNTIYF. CDR3 nucleotide sequence: TGTGCCAGCAGTGGGACAGGGCGAGGGAACACCATATATTTT. The full variable domain, rest sourced from reference TRBV25-1 and TRBJ1-3, is EADIYQTPRYLVIGTGKKITLECSQTMGHDKMYWYQQDPGMELHLIHYSYGVNSTEKGDLSSESTVSRIRTEHFPLTLESARPSHTSQYLCASSGTGRGNTIYFGEGSWLTVV.

The chain recombines TRBV27 with TRBJ2-7; D is ambiguous. This CDR3 region has 14 residues. The ends were cut back, 2 bases at V and 3 bases at J, with 11 bases in the middle. Germline CDR1 is MNHEY and CDR2 is SMNVEV (reference sequence). CDR3 DNA sequence: TGTGCCAGCAGTTTAAATCAGGAAAGCTACGAGCAGTACTTC. It is translated as CASSLNQESYEQYF.

The chain combines TRBV4-1 with TRBJ1-5, with 7 positions matching TRBD1. The CDR3 extends over 16 amino acids. Germline-derived CDR1 and CDR2 are MGHRA and YSYEKL. V trimming: 0 bases; J trimming: 3 bases; junction bases outside the gene matches: 5. CDR3 loop: CASSQDTGQINQPQHF. DNA for the CDR3: TGCGCCAGCAGCCAAGATACGGGACAGATCAATCAGCCCCAGCATTTT.

The chain recombines TRBV2 with TRBJ2-7, with TRBD2 identical over 9 bases. The CDR3 has 15 amino acids. Unmatched junction bases numbered 9, after V lost 6 bases and J lost 3 bases. The germline V gene encodes CDR1 SNHLY and CDR2 FYNNEI. The CDR3 nucleotides are TGTGCCAGCAGAGAGGGGACTAGCATGGTCTACGAGCAGTACTTC. Its protein is CASREGTSMVYEQYF.

The CDR3 DNA reads TGTGCCAGTAAAACCAAGCTAAGCACAGGGTTGGGAGCTTTCTTT. Protein product: CASKTKLSTGLGAFF. V usage is TRBV6-5 and J usage is TRBJ1-1, with a tentative D call TRBD1 (6 bases). CDR3 length: 15 amino acids. The V end lost 9 bases, the J end lost 10 bases, and 27 bases lay between the germline ends. The germline CDR1 and CDR2 sequences are MNHEY and SVGAGI.

The rearrangement joins TRBV6-6 to TRBJ1-3; TRBD1 matches at 9 bases. The CDR3 contains 14 residues. Germline trimming cut 5 bases from V and 4 bases from J; bases unmatched to any gene: 3. The germline gives CDR1 MNHNY, CDR2 SVGAGI (reference sequence). CDR3 bases: TGTGCCAGCAGTCGGACAGGGGTGGGAAACACCATATATTTT. Translated: CASSRTGVGNTIYF.

The chain links TRBV4-2 to TRBJ2-1; 8 bases match TRBD1. From germline, CDR1 is LGHNA and CDR2 YNFKEQ. The V and J ends lost 0 bases and 7 bases, in that order; junction bases with no gene match: 11. The CDR3 totals 17 residues. The CDR3 DNA follows: TGTGCCAGCAGCCAAGAAGTTCCTGGACAGGGCGTGAATGAGCAGTTCTTC. This encodes CASSQEVPGQGVNEQFF.

The J gene is TRBJ2-7, the V gene TRBV11-1; 7 bases agree with TRBD1. This CDR3 is 14 amino acids long. CDR1 and CDR2 from the germline V gene are SGHAT and FQDESV (reference sequence). J lost 2 bases, V lost 1 base, and 2 bases had no gene match. The CDR3 here is CASSLGGQTYEQYF. The CDR3 DNA follows: TGTGCCAGCAGCTTAGGGGGACAGACCTACGAGCAGTACTTC.

The chain combines TRBV2 with TRBJ2-7, with 7 bases aligning to TRBD2. The junction had 9 bases not matched to a gene; V was cut back by 4 bases and J by 3 bases. This CDR3 has 15 residues. CDR1 is SNHLY, CDR2 FYNNEI, per germline. CDR3 DNA: TGTGCCAGCAGTGGGTTCGGAGGGAGGGGCTACGAGCAGTACTTC. This encodes CASSGFGGRGYEQYF.

The chain joins TRBV18 to TRBJ1-3; 10 bases agree with TRBD1. This CDR3 is 14 amino acids long. V trimming: 3 bases; J trimming: 9 bases; junction bases outside the gene matches: 5. Germline CDR1 reads KGHSH; CDR2 reads LQKENI. Written as DNA, the CDR3 is TGTGCCAGCTCACCTGGGACAGGGGATCGCACCATATATTTT. Translation: CASSPGTGDRTIYF.

This clone has a handful of counts. The chain has TRBV15 and TRBJ1-3; D is unresolved. This CDR3 has 13 residues. Germline V CDR1 and CDR2: LNHNV, YYDKDF (reference sequence). Trimming stripped 6 bases from V and 2 bases from J, with 8 bases between. In DNA form, the CDR3 reads TGTGCCACCAGGTCCGGGGCTGGAAACACCATATATTTT. Amino acids: CATRSGAGNTIYF.

This chain joins TRBV19 and TRBJ1-1, with D possibly matching TRBD1 (5 bases). Germline loops: CDR1 LNHDA, CDR2 SQIVND (reference sequence). V lost 4 bases, J lost 5 bases, and 8 bases lay in between. The CDR3 runs 12 residues. CDR3 loop: CASSRPGTEAFF. DNA of the CDR3: TGTGCCAGTAGTAGGCCAGGGACTGAAGCTTTCTTT.